This TCR beta chain stems from a study of cytomegalovirus exposure and HLA in healthy donors. Primers: 60 Vbeta forward and 13 Jbeta reverse. TCRdb keeps only in-frame clones here, not all; method: immunoSEQ multiplex PCR. The sample contains about 150,000 clones, about 80% of which appear only once. Study observations and caveats: In an earlier analysis, in some 540 donors, most V segments appeared productive either ~90% or ~30% of the time. In a later analysis, several top co-occurrence clusters appeared linked to parvovirus B19, influenza, CMV and Epstein-Barr virus. Apart from CMV serostatus, no immune exposure information was available. Later on, an analysis tied around 17,000 TCR beta sequences to HLA alleles at 0.05 false discovery rate.

This clone was observed a few times. What it binds is unknown. Germline assignment: CDR1 MNHNY and CDR2 SVGAGI (reference sequence). The CDR3 extends over 12 amino acids. The V end was cut by 2 bases, the J end by 7 bases, with 8 bases between. This receptor was identified in a man aged 30 to 39 in good health and CMV-seropositive. The V and J genes are TRBV6-6 and TRBJ1-1; D remains ambiguous. Source material: PBMCs. CDR3 DNA sequence: TGTGCCAGCAGTTACACTCCGAATGAAGCTTTCTTT. Its protein is CASSYTPNEAFF.